The 14 T cell receptor beta chains listed next were all sequenced from one sample in a study of blood T cells in healthy people across ages. For the second PCR, which ran for about 7 to 11 cycles, a sample-barcoded 5' primer and a J-beta primer mix were used. TCRdb reanalysed the 5' RACE reads using MiXCR and keeps one entry per CDR3 protein. The sample contains 550,000 to 700,000 distinct CDR3 sequences, approximately 25% of which appear only once. Sequenced material: blood. The receptors originated from a woman in her 70s in good health.

The chain joins TRBV6-1 to TRBJ1-5; D is perhaps TRBD1 (6 bases). Germline V gene data show CDR1 as MNHNS and CDR2 as SASEGT. CDR3 length: 16 amino acids. Deletions cut 10 bases from V and 4 bases from J, with 23 bases between. CDR3 coding DNA: TGTGCCACCCAGTCCTTTGGACAGTCTATTAATCAGCCCCAGCATTTT. Encoded protein: CATQSFGQSINQPQHF.

This clonotype was seen more than once but under ten times. The genes are TRBV6-2 or TRBV6-3 and TRBJ1-2; no firm D call. The germline V gene encodes CDR1 MNHEY and CDR2 SVGEGT. The CDR3 contains 15 residues. V lost 1 base to trimming and J lost 2 bases, with 11 bases between them. CDR3: CASSYFKGTNYGYTF. CDR3 bases: TGTGCCAGCAGTTACTTTAAGGGAACGAACTATGGCTACACCTTC.

The chain carries TRBV7-6 and TRBJ1-3; maybe TRBD1 (5 bases). The CDR3 extends over 12 amino acids. The V gene lost 5 bases and the J gene lost 10 bases, with 12 bases spanning the gap. Looked up from germline, CDR1 is SGHVS and CDR2 is FNYEAQ. The DNA for the CDR3 is TGTGCCAGCAGCCTACCCGGGGGAACCATATATTTT. Translated: CASSLPGGTIYF.

This clonotype was found a few times. V and J are TRBV30 and TRBJ2-2, with TRBD1 matching 9 bases. The CDR3 spans 15 residues. V was pared by 5 bases and J by 4 bases, with 8 bases of the junction left unmatched. Germline lookup yields CDR1 GTSNPN and CDR2 SVGIG (reference sequence). CDR3 in amino acids: CAWVPGQGFTGELFF. CDR3 nucleotide sequence: TGTGCCTGGGTCCCGGGACAGGGTTTCACCGGGGAGCTGTTTTTT.

This clonotype has a count of ten or more. V gene TRBV7-2 combines with J gene TRBJ2-5, with 8 bases fitting TRBD2. J was trimmed by 4 bases and V by 1 base; bases with no gene match: 8. The germline V gene has CDR1 SGHTA and CDR2 FQGNSA. CDR3 size: 16 residues. CDR3 loop: CASSLGSGGPTETQYF. CDR3 sequence (DNA): TGTGCCAGCAGCTTAGGTTCGGGGGGGCCCACAGAGACCCAGTACTTC. The full variable domain, completed using reference TRBV7-2 and TRBJ2-5, is GAGVSQSPSNKVTEKGKDVELRCDPISGHTALYWYRQSLGQGLEFLIYFQGNSAPDKSGLPSDRFSAERTGGSVSTLTIQRTQQEDSAVYLCASSLGSGGPTETQYFGPGTRLLVL.

This clonotype has just a few counts. The chain has TRBV6-1 and TRBJ1-5; perhaps TRBD1 as D (6 bases). V was pared by 6 bases and J by 0 bases, with 15 bases between. Germline V gives CDR1 MNHNS, CDR2 SASEGT. The CDR3 spans 16 residues. This CDR3 is CASRPTGPYSNQPQHF. The CDR3 DNA reads as TGTGCCAGCAGACCCACAGGGCCTTATAGCAATCAGCCCCAGCATTTT.

This chain joins TRBV9 and TRBJ2-6, with D uncertain. V lost 2 bases, J lost 0 bases, and 15 bases lay in between. CDR1 is SGDLS and CDR2 is YYNGEE in the germline V gene. The CDR3 runs 18 residues. CDR3 sequence reads: CASSVQQTFSSGANVLTF. CDR3 DNA: TGTGCCAGCAGCGTTCAGCAGACCTTCAGCTCTGGGGCCAACGTCCTGACTTTC.

This chain joins TRBV7-9 and TRBJ1-4, with TRBD1 matching 11 bases. Germline V gene data show CDR1 as SEHNR and CDR2 as FQNEAQ (reference sequence). Unmatched junction bases numbered 10, after V lost 5 bases and J lost 8 bases. This CDR3 contains 16 residues. The CDR3 spells CASSQELGQGDEKLFF. CDR3 DNA: TGTGCCAGCAGCCAGGAGCTGGGACAGGGGGACGAAAAACTGTTTTTT.

This clonotype was observed a single time. This chain connects TRBV29-1 to TRBJ2-5, with a tentative D call TRBD2 (7 bases). CDR1 SQVTM and CDR2 ANQGSEA come from the germline V gene. Trimming took 8 bases from V and 1 from J, leaving 14 bases between them. The CDR3 contains 13 residues. CDR3 protein: CSFEGEGQETQYF. As DNA, the CDR3 is TGCAGCTTCGAGGGGGAGGGCCAAGAGACCCAGTACTTC.

The V gene is TRBV7-2, the J gene TRBJ2-1; D remains unclear. V lost 8 bases to trimming and J lost 5 bases, with 16 bases between them. The CDR3 has 14 residues. Germline CDR1 SGHTA, CDR2 FQGNSA. Here the CDR3 reads CASELGTANNEQFF. As DNA, the CDR3 is TGTGCCAGCGAACTTGGTACGGCCAACAATGAGCAGTTCTTC.

The CDR3 nucleotides read TGCGCCAGCAGCCAAGATATCGGCGGGAGCTCCTACGAGCAGTACTTC. It yields the protein CASSQDIGGSSYEQYF. The chain uses TRBV4-3 and TRBJ2-7; 7 positions match TRBD2. V was pared by 0 bases and J by 0 bases, with 5 bases of the junction left unmatched. CDR3 length equals 16 residues. Germline V gene sequence: CDR1 LGHNA, CDR2 YSLEER.

Comments on this clonotype: At one boundary the junction diverges from the germline segment, which might be a read error. V and J are TRBV29-1 and TRBJ2-5; D is ambiguous. There are 12 residues in the CDR3. Germline CDR1 is SQVTM and CDR2 is ANQGSEA. CDR3 in amino acids: CSAERSRRTQYF. For the CDR3, the DNA is TGCAGCGCTGAAAGGTCCCGGAGAACCCAGTACTTC. The variable domain in full, completed from reference TRBV29-1 and TRBJ2-5, reads SAVISQKPSRDICQRGTSLTIQCQVDSQVTMMFWYRQQPGQSLTLIATANQGSEATYESGFVIDKFPISRPNLTFSTLTVSNMSPEDSSIYLCSAERSRRTQYFGPGTRLLVL.

Here the CDR3 reads CASSPDRGNREKLFF. The CDR3 region has the DNA TGCGCCAGCAGCCCGGACAGGGGAAATAGAGAAAAACTGTTTTTT. The chain recombines TRBV4-1 with TRBJ1-4; 9 nucleotides align to TRBD1. The CDR3 length is 15 residues. Trimming took 4 bases from V and 8 from J; bases not matched to a gene: 8. Germline V CDR1 and CDR2: MGHRA, YSYEKL.

The CDR3 coding sequence is TGCGCCAGCAGCTGCAGGGGAAGCAATCAGCCCCAGCATTTT. Protein: CASSCRGSNQPQHF. V and J are TRBV5-1 and TRBJ1-5; TRBD1 is a possible D gene (6 bases). Germline lookup yields CDR1 SGHRS and CDR2 YFSETQ. CDR3 length: 14 amino acids. V was trimmed by 3 bases and J by 1 base, leaving 8 bases between them.